What follows describes a single T cell receptor beta chain. The sample comes from a study of blood T cell repertoires in COVID-19. Study-level information: Samples taken during acute and convalescent COVID-19 were collected in the United States, Italy and Spain. From T cells, B-cell-depleted T cells, or PBMCs came the material, which was cDNA or gDNA.

V shed 0 bases and J 5 bases; nucleotides not matched to a gene: 9. This CDR3 spans 16 amino acids. CDR1 is LGHNA and CDR2 is YNFKEQ in the germline V gene. Original processing methods: Reference gene primer amplification yielded estimated nucleated cell counts. Method: immunoSEQ multiplex PCR; TCRdb's copy keeps in-frame clones and lacks some. D and trimming were read from the DNA, whereas the V and J calls and clone size are those reported in that table. The sample contains about 210,000 clones, 83% of which appear only once. V gene TRBV4-2 combines with J gene TRBJ2-5; 7 bases fit TRBD2. The sequenced sample was peripheral blood. The receptor was derived from a woman aged 50 to 60 with acute or convalescent COVID-19. CDR3 region: CASSQEKRWEGETQYF. The CDR3 nucleotides are TGTGCCAGCAGCCAAGAGAAGCGGTGGGAGGGGGAGACCCAGTACTTC.